This T cell receptor (beta chain) is from a study of shared clonotypes between healthy human individuals. Findings and caveats of the study: There were few donors, and this limited the genetic and exposure-history diversity represented.

A note on this clone: Its target is unknown. Other DNA sequences within the sample encode an identical CDR3.

Genomic DNA from each subset was divided evenly over several immunoSEQ plates. Some 32,000 T cell genomes, or about 0.3 ug DNA, went into replicate PCRs of unsorted PBMC. Using immunoSEQ multiplex PCR, the repertoire was profiled, and TCRdb retains in-frame clones only, with some absent. The table includes some 490,000 clones, around 85% detected once. Study donors comprised healthy, HIV-negative adults devoid of recent acute infection or vaccination. The CDR3 sequence is 12 residues long. Trimming pared 2 bases from V and 11 bases from J, leaving 15 bases between. The germline CDR1 and CDR2 sequences are GTSNPN and SVGIG (reference sequence).

The chain employs TRBV30 and TRBJ1-1; no firm D call. The sequence was collected from a woman between 35 and 50 years old in good health. Some clones in this sample may be carry-over from other donors' samples. What was sequenced was PBMCs. This CDR3 reads CAWSLHVSKAFF. For the CDR3, the DNA is TGTGCCTGGAGTCTCCATGTGTCGAAGGCTTTCTTT.